Following are 27 T cell receptor beta chains from one sample sequenced in a study of blood T cell repertoires in COVID-19. Profiling relied on immunoSEQ multiplex PCR, and the TCRdb table lists in-frame clones only, not all of them. The sample includes 130,000 or so clones, approximately 80% seen only once; the top ten take approximately 1.4%. The sequencing sample was made of peripheral blood. All receptors come from a human donor in a cohort sampled during active COVID-19.

The chain combines TRBV27 with TRBJ2-7, with TRBD1 identical over 7 bases. CDR1 is MNHEY and CDR2 is SMNVEV in the germline V gene (reference sequence). This CDR3 has 14 amino acids. The V and J ends lost 5 bases and 4 bases, in that order; junction bases with no gene match: 8. In DNA form, the CDR3 reads TGTGCCAGCAGTGAGACAGGGCGCGGATACGAGCAGTACTTC. As protein: CASSETGRGYEQYF.

The rearrangement uses TRBV7-9 and TRBJ1-1; D is unclear. Germline V gives CDR1 SEHNR, CDR2 FQNEAQ (reference sequence). The V and J ends lost 2 bases and 0 bases respectively, with 4 bases between them. The length of the CDR3 is 13 residues. CDR3 DNA: TGTGCCAGCAGCTTATCCGTGAACACTGAAGCTTTCTTT. This encodes CASSLSVNTEAFF.

The CDR3 DNA sequence: TGTGCCAGCAGCTCCGAGTCATGGGCGCGCCGTGAAGCTTTCTTT. This translates into CASSSESWARREAFF. The chain is built from TRBV7-8 and TRBJ1-1, with D unclear. CDR3 length: 15 residues. V gave up 4 bases and J gave up 7 bases, with 19 bases separating them. Germline V lookup: CDR1 SGHVS, CDR2 FQNEAQ.

Of note for this clone: Other DNA sequences in the same sample also yield this CDR3. The rearrangement links TRBV29-1 to TRBJ1-1, with 8 nucleotides matching TRBD1. The V segment lost 6 bases and the J segment 1 base; nucleotides outside the gene matches: 4. This CDR3 region has 13 residues. Germline CDR1 and CDR2: SQVTM and ANQGSEA. The CDR3 spells CSVRQGRNTEAFF. CDR3 bases: TGCAGCGTCCGACAGGGGAGGAACACTGAAGCTTTCTTT.

The V gene is TRBV27, the J gene TRBJ2-7; a weak D match, TRBD2 (5 bases). This CDR3 is built from 15 residues. V was pared by 2 bases and J by 2 bases, with 13 bases between. CDR1 and CDR2 (germline): MNHEY, SMNVEV (reference sequence). CDR3 coding DNA: TGTGCCAGCAGTTTAAAATCGGGGTGGACCTACGAGCAGTACTTC. Its protein is CASSLKSGWTYEQYF.

V usage is TRBV5-1 and J usage is TRBJ2-3, with 7 positions matching TRBD2. The trim removed 0 bases at V and 7 bases at J, leaving 11 bases unmatched. CDR3 length: 16 amino acids. The germline gives CDR1 SGHRS, CDR2 YFSETQ. The CDR3 here is CASSLEGPSGGNTQYF. CDR3 nucleotides: TGCGCCAGCAGCTTGGAAGGCCCTTCGGGGGGTAATACGCAGTATTTT.

The chain couples TRBV6-6 to TRBJ1-6; 11 bases are shared with TRBD1. The junction had 10 bases not matched to a gene; V was cut back by 6 bases and J by 9 bases. Germline CDR1 and CDR2: MNHNY and SVGAGI (reference sequence). This CDR3 is built from 16 residues. The CDR3, as DNA: TGTGCCAGCAGACGCCGGACAGGGGGCGATGGTTCACCCCTCCACTTT. Translating it yields CASRRRTGGDGSPLHF.

The chain is built from TRBV2 and TRBJ1-5, with 7 bases fitting TRBD1. Germline CDR1 is SNHLY and CDR2 is FYNNEI. The length of the CDR3 is 15 residues. Trimming took 3 bases from V and 5 from J; bases not matched to a gene: 7. The CDR3 reads CASSEQTGFHQPQHF. CDR3 nucleotides: TGTGCCAGCAGTGAGCAGACAGGGTTCCATCAGCCCCAGCATTTT.

V gene TRBV14 combines with J gene TRBJ1-2; D might be TRBD1 (6 bases). Deletions cut 0 bases from V and 3 bases from J, with 8 bases between. This CDR3 is 14 amino acids long. Germline assignment: CDR1 SGHDN and CDR2 FVKESK. The CDR3 spells CASSQEAGDYGYTF. The DNA for the CDR3 is TGTGCCAGCAGCCAAGAAGCAGGGGACTATGGCTACACCTTC.

The CDR3 sequence is CASSPRTGRIIYTEAFF. CDR3 nucleotide sequence: TGTGCCAGCAGCCCAAGGACAGGCCGGATCATTTACACTGAAGCTTTCTTT. V gene TRBV3-1 (or the pseudogene TRBV3-2) combines with J gene TRBJ1-1, with 7 bases that match TRBD1. Germline loops: CDR1 LGHDT, CDR2 YNNKEL (reference sequence). The CDR3 consists of 17 residues. V gave up 4 bases and J gave up 3 bases; unmatched junction bases: 14.

The V gene is TRBV6-5, the J gene TRBJ2-7; 8 bases agree with TRBD2. CDR3 size: 13 residues. Germline V gene sequence: CDR1 MNHEY, CDR2 SVGAGI. Trimming took 8 bases from V and 3 from J; bases not matched to a gene: 6. Here the CDR3 DNA reads TGTGCCAGCCGGAGGACTAGCATCTACGAGCAGTACTTC. Translating gives CASRRTSIYEQYF.

The gene calls are TRBV27 and TRBJ1-1, with 8 bases that match TRBD1. The CDR3 runs 14 residues. Germline V lookup: CDR1 MNHEY, CDR2 SMNVEV (reference sequence). The ends lost 5 bases at V and 5 bases at J; junction bases unmatched: 7. The CDR3 loop is CASSVLQGGTEAFF. The CDR3 DNA follows: TGTGCCAGCAGTGTATTACAGGGGGGAACTGAAGCTTTCTTT.

The V and J genes are TRBV29-1 and TRBJ2-3, with D possibly matching TRBD2 (5 bases). Between the trimmed V and J ends, which lost 6 bases and 5 bases, there was a span of 9 bases. Germline CDR1 is SQVTM and CDR2 is ANQGSEA. The length of the CDR3 is 11 residues. DNA for the CDR3: TGCAGCGTCTACAGCGGAGATACGCAGTATTTT. Residues: CSVYSGDTQYF.

DNA of the CDR3: TGTGCCAGCAGTTACTGGACCGCCGGGGAGGCCCAGTACTTC. Its translation: CASSYWTAGEAQYF. V usage is TRBV6-6 and J usage is TRBJ2-5, with a weak D call TRBD2 (6 bases). The CDR3 length is 14 residues. Trimming cost V 1 base and J 9 bases, with 15 bases left between them. Per the germline V gene, CDR1 is MNHNY and CDR2 is SVGAGI (reference sequence).

CDR3 sequence (DNA): TGTGCCAGCAGCTTAGTTTCCGCAGATTCACCCCTCCACTTT. Residues: CASSLVSADSPLHF. This chain links TRBV11-2 with TRBJ1-6; D gene uncertain. V gave up 1 base and J gave up 8 bases, with 9 bases separating them. The CDR3 totals 14 residues. Germline loops: CDR1 SGHAT, CDR2 FQNNGV.

The chain combines TRBV19 with TRBJ1-2; D not certain. Trimming shortened V by 5 bases and J by 2 bases, and 12 bases separated the two germline ends. Germline CDR1 is LNHDA and CDR2 is SQIVND (reference sequence). The CDR3 extends over 14 amino acids. The CDR3 loop is CASSPGSSNYGYTF. The DNA for the CDR3 is TGTGCCAGTAGTCCGGGGTCCTCGAACTATGGCTACACCTTC.

This clone was picked up a small number of times. The rearrangement joins TRBV18 to TRBJ2-1, with TRBD1 as a possible D gene (7 bases). Germline V gives CDR1 KGHSH, CDR2 LQKENI. The CDR3 runs 13 residues. V gave up 6 bases and J gave up 9 bases, with 15 bases separating them. The chain's CDR3 is CASSPRGALEQFF. For the CDR3, the DNA is TGTGCCAGCTCGCCCAGGGGGGCGCTTGAGCAGTTCTTC.

Written as DNA, the CDR3 is TGTGCCAGCAGCCCCGGGACTAGTGTCAATGAGCAGTTCTTC. This codes for CASSPGTSVNEQFF. This rearrangement joins TRBV5-4 to TRBJ2-1; 8 bases map to TRBD2. Germline V gene lookup returns CDR1 SGHNT and CDR2 YYREEE (reference sequence). CDR3 length: 14 amino acids. V lost 4 bases to trimming and J lost 6 bases; unmatched junction nucleotides: 6. Combining the CDR3 with reference TRBV5-4 and TRBJ2-1 gives the whole variable domain ETGVTQSPTHLIKTRGQQVTLRCSSQSGHNTVSWYQQALGQGPQFIFQYYREEENGRGNFPPRFSGLQFPNYSSELNVNALELDDSALYLCASSPGTSVNEQFFGPGTRLTVL.

The rearrangement joins TRBV7-2 to TRBJ2-3; 10 bases align to TRBD2. Germline CDR1 SGHTA, CDR2 FQGNSA. Losses at the gene ends were 1 base for V and 1 base for J; bases not matched to a gene: 5. CDR3 size: 17 residues. The CDR3 DNA is TGTGCCAGCAGCTTAGGGCTAGCGGGAGCCCGCACAGATACGCAGTATTTT. Its translation is CASSLGLAGARTDTQYF.

The CDR3 DNA sequence: TGCGCCAGCAGCCAAGGATCAGATCCTTTGATCTACGAGCAGTACTTC. This gives the protein CASSQGSDPLIYEQYF. The rearrangement joins TRBV4-3 to TRBJ2-7; D is undetermined. This CDR3 region has 16 residues. The V end lost 1 base, the J end lost 3 bases, and 16 bases lay between the germline ends. The V gene's germline CDR1 is LGHNA and CDR2 YSLEER.

The V gene is TRBV7-2, the J gene TRBJ1-4; TRBD1 aligns across 7 bases. The V segment lost 4 bases and the J segment 0 bases; nucleotides outside the gene matches: 8. The CDR3 spans 17 residues. CDR1 is SGHTA and CDR2 is FQGNSA in the germline V gene. For the CDR3, the DNA is TGTGCCAGCAGCTGGGACAGCGCGGCTTCAACTAATGAAAAACTGTTTTTT. This encodes CASSWDSAASTNEKLFF.

The rearrangement links TRBV6-5 to TRBJ1-1; no reliable D call. In germline, CDR1 is MNHEY, CDR2 SVGAGI. The V end was cut by 7 bases, the J end by 7 bases, with 16 bases between. CDR3 size: 13 residues. The CDR3, as DNA: TGTGCCAGCAAGTACACGACGACGGGTGAAGCTTTCTTT. Amino acid sequence: CASKYTTTGEAFF.

The genes are TRBV18 and TRBJ2-1; 12 nucleotides line up with TRBD2. Trimming cost V 1 base and J 4 bases; bases outside gene matches: 2. CDR1 and CDR2 (germline): KGHSH, LQKENI. The CDR3 has 16 residues. CDR3 region: CASSPRGLAGYNEQFF. The CDR3 coding sequence is TGTGCCAGCTCACCACGTGGACTAGCGGGATACAATGAGCAGTTCTTC. Combining the CDR3 with reference TRBV18 and TRBJ2-1 gives the whole variable domain NAGVMQNPRHLVRRRGQEARLRCSPMKGHSHVYWYRQLPEEGLKFMVYLQKENIIDESGMPKERFSAEFPKEGPSILRIQQVVRGDSAAYFCASSPRGLAGYNEQFFGPGTRLTVL.

CDR3 in DNA: TGTGCCAGTAGTGACCAGGCCCGGGGGTCCTACGAGCAGTACTTC. Its protein product is CASSDQARGSYEQYF. The chain links TRBV19 to TRBJ2-7; perhaps TRBD2 as D (6 bases). V dropped 5 bases and J dropped 1 base, with 15 bases sitting between them. Germline assignment: CDR1 LNHDA and CDR2 SQIVND (reference sequence). The CDR3 is 15 amino acids.

The gene calls are TRBV5-1 and TRBJ2-5; the match to TRBD1 covers 10 bases. With 6 bases clipped from V and 5 bases from J, the junction kept 7 bases outside the gene matches. The V gene's germline CDR1 is SGHRS and CDR2 YFSETQ. This CDR3 spans 14 amino acids. The chain's CDR3 is CASTQTGGWETQYF. CDR3 nucleotide sequence: TGCGCCAGCACCCAGACAGGGGGCTGGGAGACCCAGTACTTC.

The chain uses TRBV7-9 and TRBJ2-3; perhaps TRBD2 as D (6 bases). V was shortened by 0 bases and J by 3 bases, with 7 bases between the two germline ends. CDR1 is SEHNR, CDR2 FQNEAQ, per germline (reference sequence). There are 14 residues in the CDR3. CDR3 DNA sequence: TGTGCCAGCAGCTTAGCTAGCGGTACAGATACGCAGTATTTT. Translating it yields CASSLASGTDTQYF.

The chain employs TRBV9 and TRBJ2-1; D is ambiguous. Germline CDR1 and CDR2: SGDLS and YYNGEE. The CDR3 totals 16 residues. Trimming stripped 0 bases from V and 3 bases from J, with 13 bases between. CDR3 coding DNA: TGTGCCAGCAGCGTAGCTCCGGTCTCCGGCTACAATGAGCAGTTCTTC. Translating it yields CASSVAPVSGYNEQFF.